A single sample gave rise to the 19 T cell receptor beta chains below, sequenced in a study of tumor-infiltrating lymphocytes in oesophageal squamous cell carcinoma. TCRdb called the PCR reads again in MiXCR, with one record for every CDR3 protein. The sample shows some 20,000 distinct CDR3 sequences, 50% of them seen only once. The sample was esophageal tumor tissue. These receptors came from a male donor with esophageal squamous cell carcinoma.

V gene TRBV12-3 or TRBV12-4 combines with J gene TRBJ1-1; 7 bases fit TRBD1. The trim removed 5 bases at V and 4 bases at J, leaving 7 bases unmatched. The CDR3 extends over 14 amino acids. DNA for the CDR3: TGTGCCAGCAGTCCCCAGGGGGGGAGCACTGAAGCTTTCTTT. Translated: CASSPQGGSTEAFF.

The gene calls are TRBV11-2 and TRBJ1-2; weak D call: TRBD1 (5 bases). With 5 bases removed from V and 1 base from J, the gap between germline ends came to 14 bases. Germline CDR1 reads SGHAT; CDR2 reads FQNNGV. The CDR3 has 15 amino acids. The CDR3 region is CASSLDRDHNYGYTF. In DNA, the CDR3 is TGTGCCAGCAGCCTGGACCGGGACCATAACTATGGCTACACCTTC.

This clonotype was recorded once. The rearrangement links TRBV28 to TRBJ2-5, with D perhaps TRBD2 (6 bases). The CDR3 sequence is 13 residues long. Looked up from germline, CDR1 is MDHEN and CDR2 is SYDVKM. Deletions cut 10 bases from V and 11 bases from J, with 23 bases between. CDR3 residues: CATEGRRRNEQYF. In DNA, the CDR3 is TGTGCCACGGAGGGGCGGAGGAGGAATGAGCAGTACTTC. Supplemented by reference TRBV28 and TRBJ2-5, the full variable domain reads DVKVTQSSRYLVKRTGEKVFLECVQDMDHENMFWYRQDPGLGLRLIYFSYDVKMKEKGDIPEGYSVSREKKERFSLILESASTNQTSMYLCATEGRRRNEQYFGPGTRLLVL.

The chain recombines TRBV28 with TRBJ2-1; D may be TRBD2 (6 bases). The length of the CDR3 is 16 residues. CDR1 and CDR2 from the germline V gene are MDHEN and SYDVKM. Trimming took 1 base from V and 6 from J, leaving 16 bases between them. The CDR3 reads CASSLFPLQRANEQFF. CDR3 DNA: TGTGCCAGCAGTTTATTTCCTCTTCAGCGGGCCAATGAGCAGTTCTTC.

In its sample, this clonotype is medium-sized. The gene calls are TRBV6-1 and TRBJ1-1; D remains unclear. This CDR3 has 12 residues. V was pared by 2 bases and J by 5 bases, with 6 bases between. Germline assignment: CDR1 MNHNS and CDR2 SASEGT. CDR3 DNA: TGTGCCAGCAGTGAACGCTGGACTGAAGCTTTCTTT. As protein: CASSERWTEAFF.

This chain connects TRBV6-1 to TRBJ2-7; 8 nucleotides match TRBD2. V gave up 7 bases and J gave up 7 bases; unmatched junction bases: 9. The CDR3 is made up of 13 amino acids. Germline-derived CDR1 and CDR2 are MNHNS and SASEGT. For the CDR3, the DNA is TGTGCCAGCACTCGAGCGGGAGAAGGAGAGCAGTACTTC. Encoded protein: CASTRAGEGEQYF.

The chain couples TRBV7-3 to TRBJ2-7; TRBD1 aligns across 8 bases. TRBJ2-1 matches the DNA end more closely, so the J call is doubtful. The CDR3 spans 16 residues. Per the germline V gene, CDR1 is SGHTA and CDR2 is FQGTGA. Here the CDR3 reads CASSLLFGTGPNEQFF. In nucleotides, the CDR3 is TGTGCCAGCAGCTTGCTTTTCGGGACAGGTCCCAATGAGCAGTTCTTC.

The rearrangement uses TRBV30 and TRBJ2-5; D is possibly TRBD1 or TRBD2 (5 bases each). Gene TRBJ2-7 matches the end of the DNA better, so the J call may be wrong. Germline V gene sequence: CDR1 GTSNPN, CDR2 SVGIG (reference sequence). The CDR3 contains 12 residues. CDR3: CAFHWDGAEQYF. The CDR3, as DNA: TGTGCCTTCCACTGGGACGGGGCCGAGCAGTACTTC.

The rearrangement links TRBV7-9 to TRBJ2-5; 9 bases agree with TRBD1. V lost 5 bases, J lost 5 bases, and 6 bases stayed unmatched. The CDR3 contains 14 residues. The germline V gene encodes CDR1 SEHNR and CDR2 FQNEAQ (reference sequence). The DNA of the CDR3 is TGTGCCAGCAGCGACAGGGGGTTAATGGAGACCCAGTACTTC. Encoded protein: CASSDRGLMETQYF.

The genes are TRBV5-1 and TRBJ1-1, with a possible D match to TRBD1 (6 bases). V dropped 0 bases and J dropped 2 bases, with 8 bases sitting between them. Germline loops: CDR1 SGHRS, CDR2 YFSETQ. This CDR3 contains 14 residues. In nucleotides, the CDR3 is TGCGCCAGCAGCTTGGGGACAGCAAACACTGAAGCTTTCTTT. Amino acid sequence: CASSLGTANTEAFF. Combining the CDR3 with reference TRBV5-1 and TRBJ1-1 gives the whole variable domain KAGVTQTPRYLIKTRGQQVTLSCSPISGHRSVSWYQQTPGQGLQFLFEYFSETQRNKGNFPGRFSGRQFSNSRSEMNVSTLELGDSALYLCASSLGTANTEAFFGQGTRLTVV.

A single count supports this clonotype. A junction boundary mismatches the germline segment, possibly from a read error. This sequence joins TRBV7-3 and TRBJ1-6; the D gene is possibly TRBD1 (5 bases). Germline CDR1 reads SGHTA; CDR2 reads FQGTGA. The CDR3 covers 15 residues. The CDR3 is CASSLTWDGAREQYF. Written as DNA, the CDR3 is TGTGCCAGCAGCTTAACCTGGGACGGGGCAAGGGAGCAGTACTTT.

This clonotype was counted only a few times. Lacking the conserved final phenylalanine or tryptophan, this CDR3 likely reflects a read error. No DNA is shown, since the ends of the CDR3 on it are uncertain; the CDR3 is the one TCRdb lists. This chain uses TRBV10-3 with TRBJ2-1; the DNA was not used to check the table's D call, TRBD1. The CDR3 is 18 amino acids in total, end residues counted. CDR1 and CDR2 from the germline V gene are ENHRY and SYGVKD. The CDR3 sequence: CAISESGQGANYGYTFGS.

This clonotype was observed a handful of times. The rearrangement links TRBV2 to TRBJ2-7; TRBD2 aligns across 7 bases. This CDR3 is 13 amino acids long. The junction had 7 bases not matched to a gene; V was cut back by 4 bases and J by 7 bases. Germline-derived CDR1 and CDR2 are SNHLY and FYNNEI. The CDR3 DNA is TGTGCCAGCAGTGCGGGACTACTCAATGAGCAGTACTTC. Amino acid sequence: CASSAGLLNEQYF.

The V and J genes are TRBV7-8 and TRBJ2-3; D perhaps matches TRBD1 (5 bases). Per germline, CDR1 SGHVS and CDR2 FQNEAQ. Trimming shortened V by 3 bases and J by 4 bases, and 14 bases separated the two germline ends. The CDR3 length is 15 residues. The CDR3, as DNA: TGTGCCAGCAGCTTCCACATCGACAGCGCAGATACGCAGTATTTT. Its protein product is CASSFHIDSADTQYF.

This clonotype is judged large. The CDR3 sequence: CASSREYQETQYF. As DNA, the CDR3 is TGTGCCAGCAGCAGGGAGTACCAAGAGACCCAGTACTTC. V gene TRBV7-3 combines with J gene TRBJ2-5, with a weak D call TRBD2 (5 bases). The length of the CDR3 is 13 residues. V was trimmed by 5 bases and J by 0 bases, leaving 7 bases between them. Germline V gene data show CDR1 as SGHTA and CDR2 as FQGTGA. The variable domain in full, with the rest retrieved from reference TRBV7-3 and TRBJ2-5, is GAGVSQTPSNKVTEKGKYVELRCDPISGHTALYWYRQSLGQGPEFLIYFQGTGAADDSGLPNDRFFAVRPEGSVSTLKIQRTERGDSAVYLCASSREYQETQYFGPGTRLLVL.

This clonotype was seen repeatedly, ten times or more. This rearrangement joins TRBV5-1 to TRBJ2-7; 8 bases agree with TRBD2. Germline V gene lookup returns CDR1 SGHRS and CDR2 YFSETQ. V shed 4 bases and J 6 bases; nucleotides not matched to a gene: 9. The CDR3 sequence is 14 residues long. The CDR3 region has the DNA TGCGCCAGCAGCCTGGGACTAGAGGTCGGCGAGCAGTACTTC. Its protein product is CASSLGLEVGEQYF.

The gene calls are TRBV6-1 and TRBJ2-7; D might be TRBD2 (5 bases). V was cut by 6 bases and J by 3 bases, with 18 bases left in between. CDR1 MNHNS and CDR2 SASEGT come from the germline V gene. The CDR3 spans 15 residues. This chain's CDR3 is CASSPGLPGFYEQYF. The CDR3 DNA sequence: TGTGCCAGCAGCCCCGGACTTCCTGGGTTCTACGAGCAGTACTTC.

The J gene is TRBJ2-3, the V gene TRBV20-1, with TRBD2 matching 10 bases. The CDR3 contains 14 residues. Unmatched junction bases numbered 6, after V lost 5 bases and J lost 4 bases. Germline V gene data show CDR1 as DFQATT and CDR2 as SNEGSKA (reference sequence). This CDR3 reads CSAPDLAGADTQYF. DNA of the CDR3: TGCAGTGCTCCGGATCTAGCGGGAGCAGATACGCAGTATTTT.

This clonotype was seen a few times. This sequence joins TRBV7-3 and TRBJ1-5, with D tentatively TRBD1 (5 bases). From germline, CDR1 is SGHTA and CDR2 FQGTGA. V shed 5 bases and J shed 5 bases, with 16 bases lying between them. The CDR3 extends over 15 amino acids. The chain's CDR3 is CASSPRHRRYQPQHF. The CDR3 bases are TGTGCCAGCAGCCCCCGACACAGGAGATATCAGCCCCAGCATTTT.